The text below deals with one T cell receptor beta chain. The sample originates from a study of blood T cell repertoires in COVID-19. Across the whole study: COVID-19 samples, acute and convalescent, were from the United States, Italy and Spain. Sources were T cells, B-cell-depleted T cells, or PBMCs; the material itself was cDNA or gDNA.

Per the original methods: Estimated nucleated cell counts came from reference gene primer amplification. Clones were read by immunoSEQ multiplex PCR, and TCRdb kept only the in-frame ones, dropping some. V and J calls and clone size are as listed in that table; D and trimming were resolved from the DNA. The sample comprises 200,000 to 300,000 clones, nearly 90% of which are singletons, and about 0.8% rests with the top ten. This sequence was found in a woman between 25 and 40 years old with acute or convalescent COVID-19. Sequencing was carried out using peripheral blood.

CDR3 sequence (DNA): TGTGCCAGTAGTCCTCGAGACAGGGTTGCCTACGAGCAGTACTTC. Translating gives CASSPRDRVAYEQYF. The chain uses TRBV19 and TRBJ2-7; 7 bases are a match to TRBD1. CDR3 length: 15 residues. Germline CDR1 is LNHDA and CDR2 is SQIVND (reference sequence). The J segment lost 2 bases and the V segment lost 5 bases, leaving 9 bases of the junction unmatched.